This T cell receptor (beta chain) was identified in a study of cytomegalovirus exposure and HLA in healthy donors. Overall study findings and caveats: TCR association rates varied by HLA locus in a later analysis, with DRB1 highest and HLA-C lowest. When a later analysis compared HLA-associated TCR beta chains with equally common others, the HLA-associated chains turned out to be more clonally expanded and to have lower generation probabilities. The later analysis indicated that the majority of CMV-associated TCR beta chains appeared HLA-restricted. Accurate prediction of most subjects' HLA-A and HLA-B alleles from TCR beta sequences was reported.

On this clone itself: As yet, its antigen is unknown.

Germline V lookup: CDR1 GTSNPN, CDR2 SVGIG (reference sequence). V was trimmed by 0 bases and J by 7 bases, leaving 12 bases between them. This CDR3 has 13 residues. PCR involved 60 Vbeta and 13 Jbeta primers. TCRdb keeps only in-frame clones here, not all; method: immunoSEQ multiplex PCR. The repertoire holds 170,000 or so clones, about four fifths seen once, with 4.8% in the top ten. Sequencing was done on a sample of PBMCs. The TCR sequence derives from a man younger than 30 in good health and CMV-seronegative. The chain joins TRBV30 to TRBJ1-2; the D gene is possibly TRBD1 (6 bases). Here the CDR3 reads CAWSVGGGFGYTF. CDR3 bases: TGTGCCTGGAGTGTAGGGGGGGGATTTGGCTACACCTTC.